The 24 T cell receptor beta chains given below trace back to one sample, sequenced in a study of T cell repertoires in cytomegalovirus infection. TCRdb re-derived calls from the reads in MiXCR, one entry per CDR3 protein. The top ten hold roughly three fifths of the sample, which has some 220,000 distinct CDR3 sequences, 35% to 45% seen once. Which antigens these TCRs recognize remains unknown. Sample: CD8+ T cells from cultured PBMCs, taken from culture after CMV antigen stimulation. Source of these receptors: a human donor in good health (CMV status not recorded). Some clones in this sample may be carry-over from other donors' samples.

The CDR3 loop is CASSLFATGLLDTQYF. For the CDR3, the DNA is TGTGCCAGCAGCTTATTCGCGACGGGCCTCTTAGATACGCAGTATTTT. The V gene is TRBV7-2, the J gene TRBJ2-3; D ambiguous. CDR1 SGHTA and CDR2 FQGNSA come from the germline V gene. V lost 2 bases and J lost 5, with 17 bases in between. The CDR3 has 16 residues.

This clonotype occurred a few times. The chain uses TRBV27 and TRBJ2-3; D is unresolved. V gave up 5 bases and J gave up 4 bases, with 13 bases separating them. This CDR3 has 14 residues. Germline CDR1 is MNHEY and CDR2 is SMNVEV (reference sequence). As DNA, the CDR3 is TGTGCCAGCAGTACCGGAGTGCTGCCAGATACGCAGTATTTT. Protein: CASSTGVLPDTQYF.

The CDR3 DNA follows: TGTGCCACCAGCCCGGGACAGACCTACGAGCAGTACTTC. It codes for CATSPGQTYEQYF. The gene calls are TRBV24-1 and TRBJ2-7; 7 bases are a match to TRBD1. Trimming took 7 bases from V and 2 from J; bases not matched to a gene: 4. CDR1 and CDR2 (germline): KGHDR, SFDVKD. This CDR3 is 13 amino acids long.

This chain's CDR3 is CASTPLETELLNYGYTF. In nucleotides, the CDR3 is TGTGCCAGCACCCCCCTTGAGACAGAACTTCTAAACTATGGCTACACCTTC. The chain is built from TRBV28 and TRBJ1-2; D perhaps matches TRBD1 (5 bases). The CDR3 has 17 residues. CDR1 is MDHEN, CDR2 SYDVKM, per germline. V lost 7 bases and J lost 2, with 23 bases in between.

The J gene is TRBJ2-5, the V gene TRBV20-1, with D perhaps being TRBD1 or TRBD2 (5 bases each). The CDR3 has 16 amino acids. The ends were cut back, 3 bases at V and 5 bases at J, with 22 bases in the middle. CDR1 DFQATT and CDR2 SNEGSKA come from the germline V gene (reference sequence). The CDR3 region is CSASNAEAPGLETQYF. For the CDR3, the DNA is TGCAGTGCTAGCAACGCGGAGGCTCCAGGGTTGGAGACCCAGTACTTC.

The genes are TRBV6-5 and TRBJ1-5; weak D call: TRBD1 (6 bases). The CDR3 runs 12 residues. Per germline, CDR1 MNHEY and CDR2 SVGAGI. Trimming left V 8 bases short and J 3 bases short, with 8 bases between. This CDR3 reads CASRGPNQPQHF. In DNA, the CDR3 is TGTGCCAGCCGGGGGCCCAATCAGCCCCAGCATTTT.

The rearrangement joins TRBV7-1 to TRBJ1-3, with TRBD1 as a possible D gene (6 bases). TRBV7-1 has ORF status, its function being uncertain. CDR3 length equals 16 residues. Trimming stripped 5 bases from V and 0 bases from J, with 14 bases between. The CDR3 nucleotides read TGTGCCAGCAGCCTCCTCACAGGGAGCTCTGGAAACACCATATATTTT. Translating gives CASSLLTGSSGNTIYF.

This clonotype was counted at least ten times. CDR3 DNA: TGTGCCAGCAGCTTAGACACAAGCACAGATACGCAGTATTTT. Protein: CASSLDTSTDTQYF. J is TRBJ2-3 and V is TRBV7-8; D not resolved. V dropped 1 base and J dropped 0 bases, with 5 bases sitting between them. Germline lookup yields CDR1 SGHVS and CDR2 FQNEAQ. The CDR3 covers 14 residues.

This sequence joins TRBV5-1 and TRBJ2-1; TRBD2 matches at 8 bases. CDR3 size: 19 residues. Per the germline V gene, CDR1 is SGHRS and CDR2 is YFSETQ. With 4 bases clipped from V and 6 bases from J, the junction kept 21 bases outside the gene matches. The CDR3 region has the DNA TGCGCCAGCAGCGAGACCGCGGGAGGCTTACGCGAACAATCCAATGAGCAGTTCTTC. The encoded protein is CASSETAGGLREQSNEQFF.

This clonotype was observed many times. This chain joins TRBV7-2 and TRBJ2-3; no reliable D call. Germline V lookup: CDR1 SGHTA, CDR2 FQGNSA. The CDR3 totals 17 residues. Trimming pared 0 bases from V and 5 bases from J, leaving 18 bases between. The CDR3 loop reads CASSLASRTYFIDTQYF. In DNA form, the CDR3 reads TGTGCCAGCAGCTTAGCGTCGCGGACCTACTTCATAGATACGCAGTATTTT.

This clonotype has more than one count but fewer than ten. The chain recombines TRBV12-3 or TRBV12-4 with TRBJ2-3, with D perhaps assigned TRBD1 or TRBD2 (5 bases each). The germline V and J ends were trimmed by 7 bases and 6 bases, with 8 bases remaining between them. This CDR3 is 11 amino acids long. CDR3 sequence reads: CASTEGDTQYF. The CDR3 nucleotides read TGTGCCAGCACCGAGGGGGATACGCAGTATTTT.

This clonotype was observed a handful of times. The rearrangement joins TRBV2 to TRBJ2-1, with 9 bases fitting TRBD2. There are 16 residues in the CDR3. Germline-derived CDR1 and CDR2 are SNHLY and FYNNEI. With 6 bases clipped from V and 3 bases from J, the junction kept 9 bases outside the gene matches. In DNA, the CDR3 is TGTGCCAGCAGAGGAAGGGCTAGCGGGAACTACAATGAGCAGTTCTTC. Protein sequence: CASRGRASGNYNEQFF.

The rearrangement uses TRBV7-2 and TRBJ1-2, with TRBD1 matching 11 bases. The V segment lost 5 bases and the J segment 0 bases; nucleotides outside the gene matches: 8. This CDR3 is 17 amino acids long. Per the germline V gene, CDR1 is SGHTA and CDR2 is FQGNSA. This CDR3 is CASSTTGTGGTNYGYTF. For the CDR3, the DNA is TGTGCCAGCAGCACAACCGGGACAGGGGGTACTAACTATGGCTACACCTTC.

This chain uses TRBV11-2 with TRBJ2-3; D remains unclear. The V gene lost 1 base and the J gene lost 0 bases, with 11 bases spanning the gap. The germline gives CDR1 SGHAT, CDR2 FQNNGV. The CDR3 sequence is 16 residues long. The CDR3 DNA sequence: TGTGCCAGCAGCTTAGTTTACGGACCCAGCACAGATACGCAGTATTTT. As protein: CASSLVYGPSTDTQYF. The variable domain in full, completed from reference TRBV11-2 and TRBJ2-3, reads EAGVAQSPRYKIIEKRQSVAFWCNPISGHATLYWYQQILGQGPKLLIQFQNNGVVDDSQLPKDRFSAERLKGVDSTLKIQPAKLEDSAVYLCASSLVYGPSTDTQYFGPGTRLTVL.

This clonotype showed up just a few times. The chain links TRBV7-6 to TRBJ2-3; perhaps TRBD1 as D (5 bases). The germline V gene has CDR1 SGHVS and CDR2 FNYEAQ. V gave up 7 bases and J gave up 0 bases, with 14 bases separating them. The CDR3 loop spans 15 amino acids. CDR3 residues: CASTTQGFSTDTQYF. The CDR3 region has the DNA TGTGCCAGCACCACCCAGGGCTTTAGCACAGATACGCAGTATTTT.

V is TRBV12-3 or TRBV12-4 and J is TRBJ2-7; D remains ambiguous. The CDR3 length is 12 residues. Trimming stripped 3 bases from V and 5 bases from J, with 8 bases between. The CDR3 sequence is CASSFPSNEQYF. In DNA form, the CDR3 reads TGTGCCAGCAGTTTCCCCTCTAACGAGCAGTACTTC.

J is TRBJ1-2 and V is TRBV20-1; tentative D call: TRBD1 (5 bases). V was cut by 6 bases and J by 8 bases, with 16 bases left in between. Germline V gene data show CDR1 as DFQATT and CDR2 as SNEGSKA (reference sequence). The CDR3 has 12 amino acids. The DNA of the CDR3 is TGCAGTGCCATGACGGGGGACGGCGGCTACACCTTC. This encodes CSAMTGDGGYTF.

The V and J genes are TRBV6-5 and TRBJ1-5, with D perhaps TRBD1 (5 bases). The CDR3 runs to 13 residues. Germline values: CDR1 MNHEY, CDR2 SVGAGI. Trimming pared 6 bases from V and 3 bases from J, leaving 9 bases between. CDR3 sequence reads: CASSDSYNQPQHF. In DNA, the CDR3 is TGTGCCAGCAGCGACAGTTACAATCAGCCCCAGCATTTT.

The chain links TRBV6-4 to TRBJ2-1; TRBD2 might be the D (5 bases). The CDR3 spans 16 residues. The germline V gene encodes CDR1 MRHNA and CDR2 SNTAGT. Trimming left V 3 bases short and J 8 bases short, with 20 bases between. CDR3 nucleotide sequence: TGTGCCAGCAGTGAGGAGCCGGGGTTGTTACTCTATGAGCAGTTCTTC. Protein: CASSEEPGLLLYEQFF.

This clonotype was counted between two and nine times. The chain joins TRBV11-3 to TRBJ2-1, with TRBD2 identical over 16 bases. Losses at the gene ends were 5 bases for V and 9 bases for J; bases not matched to a gene: 7. The CDR3 sequence is 16 residues long. The germline V gene has CDR1 SGHNT and CDR2 YENEEA. The CDR3 coding sequence is TGTGCCAGCAGCAAGGGACTAGCGGGAGGGATCGCTGAGCAGTTCTTC. Amino acids: CASSKGLAGGIAEQFF.

The chain uses TRBV10-3 and TRBJ1-4, with 10 nucleotides matching TRBD1. This CDR3 comprises 13 residues. With V trimmed by 6 bases and J by 6 bases, 1 base remained unmatched. Germline V CDR1 and CDR2: ENHRY, SYGVKD. The CDR3 loop is CAISGTGDEKLFF. The CDR3 DNA follows: TGTGCCATCAGCGGGACAGGGGATGAAAAACTGTTTTTT.

The chain carries TRBV12-3 or TRBV12-4 and TRBJ1-2; D gene unclear. The CDR3 spans 16 residues. Trimming took 1 base from V and 1 from J, leaving 13 bases between them. CDR3 DNA sequence: TGTGCCAGCAGTTTAGGCCGCCGGTCGATTAACTATGGCTACACCTTC. This sequence encodes CASSLGRRSINYGYTF.

The chain carries TRBV11-2 and TRBJ2-7; 16 bases match TRBD2. The length of the CDR3 is 17 residues. Germline CDR1 is SGHAT and CDR2 is FQNNGV. With 4 bases clipped from V and 5 bases from J, the junction kept 8 bases outside the gene matches. CDR3 residues: CASSSAPGLAGGNEQYF. Written as DNA, the CDR3 is TGTGCCAGCAGCTCGGCCCCGGGACTAGCGGGAGGGAACGAGCAGTACTTC.

This clonotype was counted many times. The CDR3 loop reads CASSQEIGLAGERETQYF. CDR3 bases: TGTGCCAGCAGCCAAGAAATAGGACTAGCGGGAGAGAGGGAGACCCAGTACTTC. The rearrangement joins TRBV7-3 to TRBJ2-5, with 13 positions matching TRBD2. The germline CDR1 and CDR2 sequences are SGHTA and FQGTGA. This CDR3 region has 18 residues. The V segment lost 5 bases and the J segment 5 bases; nucleotides outside the gene matches: 14.